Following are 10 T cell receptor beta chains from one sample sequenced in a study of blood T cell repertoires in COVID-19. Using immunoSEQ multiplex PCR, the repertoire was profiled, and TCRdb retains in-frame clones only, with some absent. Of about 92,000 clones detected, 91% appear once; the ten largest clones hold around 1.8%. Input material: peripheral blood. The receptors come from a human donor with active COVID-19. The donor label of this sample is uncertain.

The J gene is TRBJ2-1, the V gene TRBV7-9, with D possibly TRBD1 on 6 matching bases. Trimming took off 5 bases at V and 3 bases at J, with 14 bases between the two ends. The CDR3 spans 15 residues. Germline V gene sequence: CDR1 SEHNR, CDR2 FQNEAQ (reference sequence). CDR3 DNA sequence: TGTGCCAGCAGCCGAAACATACAGGGCTACAATGAGCAGTTCTTC. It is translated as CASSRNIQGYNEQFF.

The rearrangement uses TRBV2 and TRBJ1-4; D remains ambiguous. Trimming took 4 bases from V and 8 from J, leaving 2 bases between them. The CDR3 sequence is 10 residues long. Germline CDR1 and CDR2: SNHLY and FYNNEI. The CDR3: CASSVEKLFF. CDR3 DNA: TGTGCCAGCAGTGTAGAAAAACTGTTTTTT. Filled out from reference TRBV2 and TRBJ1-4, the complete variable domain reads EPEVTQTPSHQVTQMGQEVILRCVPISNHLYFYWYRQILGQKVEFLVSFYNNEISEKSEIFDDQFSVERPDGSNFTLKIRSTKLEDSAMYFCASSVEKLFFGSGTQLSVL.

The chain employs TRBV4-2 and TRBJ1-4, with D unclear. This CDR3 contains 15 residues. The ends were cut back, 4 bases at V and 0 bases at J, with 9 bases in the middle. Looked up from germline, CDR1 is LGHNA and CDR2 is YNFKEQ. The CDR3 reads CASSLQTATNEKLFF. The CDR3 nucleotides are TGTGCCAGCAGCCTCCAGACTGCAACTAATGAAAAACTGTTTTTT.

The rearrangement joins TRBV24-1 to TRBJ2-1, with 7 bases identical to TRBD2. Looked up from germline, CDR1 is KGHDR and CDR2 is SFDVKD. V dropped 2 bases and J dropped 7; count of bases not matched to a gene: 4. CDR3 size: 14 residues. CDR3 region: CATSDSGGGNEQFF. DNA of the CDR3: TGTGCCACCAGTGATTCCGGGGGAGGGAATGAGCAGTTCTTC.

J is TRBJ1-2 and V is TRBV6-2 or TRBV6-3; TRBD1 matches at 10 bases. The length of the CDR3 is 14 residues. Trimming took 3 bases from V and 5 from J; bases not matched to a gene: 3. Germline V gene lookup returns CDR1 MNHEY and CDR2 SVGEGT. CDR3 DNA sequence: TGTGCCAGCAGTTATCCGGGACAGGGGTATGGCTACACCTTC. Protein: CASSYPGQGYGYTF.

The CDR3 region has the DNA TGTGCCAGCAGCCCCAGGGAACTCTTCCACGAGCAGTACTTC. Residues: CASSPRELFHEQYF. The chain recombines TRBV6-2 or TRBV6-3 with TRBJ2-7, with D perhaps TRBD1 (5 bases). Per the germline V gene, CDR1 is MNHEY and CDR2 is SVGEGT. The CDR3 runs to 14 residues. Trimming removed 6 bases from V and 5 bases from J, with 17 bases in between.

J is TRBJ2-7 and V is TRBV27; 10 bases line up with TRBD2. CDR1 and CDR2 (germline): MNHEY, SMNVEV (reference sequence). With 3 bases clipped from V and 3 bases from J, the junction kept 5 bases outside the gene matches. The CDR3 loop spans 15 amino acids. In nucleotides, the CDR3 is TGTGCCAGCAGTTTCCGACTAGCGGGTCACTACGAGCAGTACTTC. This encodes CASSFRLAGHYEQYF.

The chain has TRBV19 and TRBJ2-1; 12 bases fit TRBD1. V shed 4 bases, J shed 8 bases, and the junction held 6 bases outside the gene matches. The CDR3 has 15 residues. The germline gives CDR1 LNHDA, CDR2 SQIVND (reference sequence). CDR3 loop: CASSRDRGQSDEQFF. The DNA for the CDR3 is TGTGCCAGTAGTAGGGACAGGGGGCAGAGCGATGAGCAGTTCTTC.

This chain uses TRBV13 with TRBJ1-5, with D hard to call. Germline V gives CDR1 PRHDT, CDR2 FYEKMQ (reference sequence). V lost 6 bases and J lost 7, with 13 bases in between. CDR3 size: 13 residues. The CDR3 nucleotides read TGTGCCAGCAGTCTTATTCCAGGCCAGCCCCAGCATTTT. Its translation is CASSLIPGQPQHF.

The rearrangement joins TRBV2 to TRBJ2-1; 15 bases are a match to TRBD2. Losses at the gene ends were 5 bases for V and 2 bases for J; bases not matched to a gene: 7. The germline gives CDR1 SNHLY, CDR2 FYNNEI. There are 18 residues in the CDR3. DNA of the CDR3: TGTGCCAGCAGTTTCGGACTAGCGGGGGGGGACCCCTACAATGAGCAGTTCTTC. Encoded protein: CASSFGLAGGDPYNEQFF. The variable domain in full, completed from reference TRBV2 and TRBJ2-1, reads EPEVTQTPSHQVTQMGQEVILRCVPISNHLYFYWYRQILGQKVEFLVSFYNNEISEKSEIFDDQFSVERPDGSNFTLKIRSTKLEDSAMYFCASSFGLAGGDPYNEQFFGPGTRLTVL.